A selection of T cell receptor beta chains follows, all from one sample in a study of blood T cell repertoires in COVID-19. Clones were read by immunoSEQ multiplex PCR, and TCRdb kept only the in-frame ones, dropping some. The sample shows 150,000 to 170,000 clones, roughly 80% of them seen only once. The sequencing input was peripheral blood. Every receptor here comes from a man at least 80 years old with acute or convalescent COVID-19. Both conserved end residues are part of each CDR3. D genes are given only for firm matches. Size is omitted from some rows. Given values are once, few, many or a class for expanded clones.

clone size	V gene	J gene	D gene	CDR3 DNA	CDR3 protein
NA	TRBV1	TRBJ2-1	NA	TGCACCAGCAGCCAAGATCGATTAGGAGCGGGGGACCTAGCTTACTACAATGAGCAGTTCTTC	CTSSQDRLGAGDLAYYNEQFF
NA	TRBV4-2	TRBJ1-2	TRBD1	TGTGCCAGCAGCCTCGGGACAGGGGCCTCTGCTAACTATGGCTACACCTTC	CASSLGTGASANYGYTF
NA	TRBV5-4	TRBJ2-1	TRBD2	TGTGCCAGCAGCTCCATGAGCGGGGCCTACAATGAGCAGTTCTTC	CASSSMSGAYNEQFF
NA	TRBV5-4	TRBJ2-7	NA	TGTGCCAGCAGCTTGGGGGGACTTAGCTCCTACGAGCAGTACTTC	CASSLGGLSSYEQYF
NA	TRBV10-1	TRBJ2-5	TRBD1	TGCGCCAGCAGTGAGGTACAGGGGAAGGCAGAGACCCAGTACTTC	CASSEVQGKAETQYF
NA	TRBV4-1	TRBJ2-7	TRBD2	TGCGCCAGCAGCCTCACTTTAGCGGGGGGTACTTTAGAGCAGTACTTC	CASSLTLAGGTLEQYF
NA	TRBV5-4	TRBJ2-2	NA	TGTGCCAGCAGTCGGGGAGTCGGGGAGCTGTTTTTT	CASSRGVGELFF
NA	TRBV24-1	TRBJ2-2	NA	TGTGCCACCAGTGGACGGACTCTGAACACCGGGGAGCTGTTTTTT	CATSGRTLNTGELFF
NA	TRBV29-1	TRBJ2-1	TRBD2	TGCAGCGTTGGAGGACTAGCGGGGGGCCCCCTAAATGAGCAGTTCTTC	CSVGGLAGGPLNEQFF
NA	TRBV28	TRBJ1-1	NA	TGTGCCAGCAGGCCTCAGGTGGAGAACACTGAAGCTTTCTTT	CASRPQVENTEAFF
NA	TRBV29-1	TRBJ1-1	NA	TGCAGCGTTGACCCGGGGGGGCAGATTATGAACACTGAAGCTTTCTTT	CSVDPGGQIMNTEAFF
NA	TRBV7-8	TRBJ1-2	TRBD1	TGTGCCAGCAGCTTAAGGACAGGCCTCGCCTATGGCTACACCTTC	CASSLRTGLAYGYTF
NA	TRBV11-3	TRBJ2-7	TRBD1	TGTGCCAGCAGCCCGATGGGGACAGTGGGGGAGCAGTACTTC	CASSPMGTVGEQYF
NA	TRBV30	TRBJ1-5	NA	TGTGCCTGGAGTGAGAAGAGTTGGGGGACAAGGGCTCAGCCCCAGCATTTT	CAWSEKSWGTRAQPQHF
medium-sized	TRBV19	TRBJ1-5	TRBD1	TGTGCCAGTAGTTCTAAAGGTTTTCGGGACAGGGGACTGCCCCAGCATTTT	CASSSKGFRDRGLPQHF
NA	TRBV18	TRBJ2-2	NA	TGTGCCAGCTCACCACCGAATCAGGGTGTCACCGGGGAGCTGTTTTTT	CASSPPNQGVTGELFF
NA	TRBV2	TRBJ1-2	NA	TGTGCCAGCAGTGAGGAGGCTGGCTACACCTTC	CASSEEAGYTF
NA	TRBV6-5	TRBJ1-2	TRBD1	TGTGCCAGCAGTTACGGACAGGGAGAAGGCTACACCTTC	CASSYGQGEGYTF
NA	TRBV2	TRBJ2-7	NA	TGTGCCAGCAGTGAAGGGCGGAGCGAGCAGTACTTC	CASSEGRSEQYF
once	TRBV19	TRBJ1-1	TRBD1	TGTGCCAGTAGGGACAGGGCTTTGAACACTGAAGCTTTCTTT	CASRDRALNTEAFF
once	TRBV7-9	TRBJ2-2	NA	TGTGCCAGCAGCTGGCAGGGGTCTGTTGCCGGGGAGCTGTTTTTT	CASSWQGSVAGELFF
NA	TRBV27	TRBJ2-4	NA	TGTGCCAGCAGTTCTGCCCTAGGGGGAAACATTCAGTACTTC	CASSSALGGNIQYF
NA	TRBV5-1	TRBJ2-3	NA	TGCGCCAGCAGCGGGGGACAAAGCACAGATACGCAGTATTTT	CASSGGQSTDTQYF
NA	TRBV5-4	TRBJ1-1	NA	TGTGCCAGCAGCCGCCGGCGGATGGATCATGATGAAGCTTTCTTT	CASSRRRMDHDEAFF
NA	TRBV16	TRBJ1-2	NA	TGTGCCAGCTTCCGTGGCGGGTCTAACTATGGCTACACCTTC	CASFRGGSNYGYTF